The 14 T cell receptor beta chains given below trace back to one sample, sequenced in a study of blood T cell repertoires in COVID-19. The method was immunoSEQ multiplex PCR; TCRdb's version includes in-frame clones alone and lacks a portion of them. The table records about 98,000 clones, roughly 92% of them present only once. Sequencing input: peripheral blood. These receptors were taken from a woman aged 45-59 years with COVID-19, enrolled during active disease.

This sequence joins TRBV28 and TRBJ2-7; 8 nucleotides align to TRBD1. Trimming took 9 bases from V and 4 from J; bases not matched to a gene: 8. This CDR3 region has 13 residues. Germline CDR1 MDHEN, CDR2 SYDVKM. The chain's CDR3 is CASRSGGRYEQYF. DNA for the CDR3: TGTGCCAGTAGATCAGGGGGCCGGTACGAGCAGTACTTC.

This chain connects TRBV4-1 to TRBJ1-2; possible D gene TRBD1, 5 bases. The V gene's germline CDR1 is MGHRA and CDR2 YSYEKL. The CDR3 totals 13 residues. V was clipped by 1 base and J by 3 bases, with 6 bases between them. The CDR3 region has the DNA TGCGCCAGCAGCCAAGCAGGGTACTATGGCTACACCTTC. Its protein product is CASSQAGYYGYTF.

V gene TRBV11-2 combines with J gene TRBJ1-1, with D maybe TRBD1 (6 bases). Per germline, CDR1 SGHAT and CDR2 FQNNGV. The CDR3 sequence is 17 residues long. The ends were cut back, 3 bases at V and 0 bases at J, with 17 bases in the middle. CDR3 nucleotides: TGTGCCAGCAGCTTTGGCACAGGGTTACTTTTGAACACTGAAGCTTTCTTT. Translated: CASSFGTGLLLNTEAFF.

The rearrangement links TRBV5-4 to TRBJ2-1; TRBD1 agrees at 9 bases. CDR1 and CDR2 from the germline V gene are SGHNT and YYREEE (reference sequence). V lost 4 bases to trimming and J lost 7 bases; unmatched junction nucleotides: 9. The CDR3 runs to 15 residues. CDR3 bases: TGTGCCAGCAGCGCCCGGACAGGGGTCGTTAATGAGCAGTTCTTC. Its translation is CASSARTGVVNEQFF.

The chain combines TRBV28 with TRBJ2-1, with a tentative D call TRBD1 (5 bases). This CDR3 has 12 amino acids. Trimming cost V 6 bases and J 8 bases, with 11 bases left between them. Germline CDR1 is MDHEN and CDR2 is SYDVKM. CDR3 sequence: CASSKDRDEQFF. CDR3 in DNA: TGTGCCAGCAGCAAAGACAGAGATGAGCAGTTCTTC.

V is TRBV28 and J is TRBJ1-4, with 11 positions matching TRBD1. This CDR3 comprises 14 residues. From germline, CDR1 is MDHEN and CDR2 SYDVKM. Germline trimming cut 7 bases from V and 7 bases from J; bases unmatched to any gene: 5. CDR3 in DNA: TGTGCCAGCATCCCGGGACAGGGGGGTGAAAAACTGTTTTTT. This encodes CASIPGQGGEKLFF.

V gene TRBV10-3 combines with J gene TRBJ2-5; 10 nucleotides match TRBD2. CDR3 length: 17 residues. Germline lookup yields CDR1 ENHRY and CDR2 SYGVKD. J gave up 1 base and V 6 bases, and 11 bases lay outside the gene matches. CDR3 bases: TGTGCCATCAGGGGGACTAGCGAAGAGGGGAGCCAAGAGACCCAGTACTTC. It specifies CAIRGTSEEGSQETQYF.

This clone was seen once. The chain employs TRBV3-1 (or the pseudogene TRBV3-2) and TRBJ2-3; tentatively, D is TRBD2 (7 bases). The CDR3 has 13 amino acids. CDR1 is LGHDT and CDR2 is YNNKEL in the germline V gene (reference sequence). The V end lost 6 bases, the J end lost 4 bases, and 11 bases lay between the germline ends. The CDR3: CASRGAGADTQYF. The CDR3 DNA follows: TGTGCCAGCAGGGGGGCGGGGGCAGATACGCAGTATTTT.

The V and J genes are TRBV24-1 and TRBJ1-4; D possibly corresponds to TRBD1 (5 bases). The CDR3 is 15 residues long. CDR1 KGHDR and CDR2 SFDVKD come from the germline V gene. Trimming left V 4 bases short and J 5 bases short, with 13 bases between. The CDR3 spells CATSDIHKGNEKLFF. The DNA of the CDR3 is TGTGCCACCAGTGACATCCATAAGGGGAATGAAAAACTGTTTTTT.

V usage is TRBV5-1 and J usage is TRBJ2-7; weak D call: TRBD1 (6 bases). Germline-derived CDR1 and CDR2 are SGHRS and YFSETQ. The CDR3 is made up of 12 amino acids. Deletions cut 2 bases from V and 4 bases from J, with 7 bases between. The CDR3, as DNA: TGCGCCAGCAGCTTACAGGGTTACGAGCAGTACTTC. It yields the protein CASSLQGYEQYF.

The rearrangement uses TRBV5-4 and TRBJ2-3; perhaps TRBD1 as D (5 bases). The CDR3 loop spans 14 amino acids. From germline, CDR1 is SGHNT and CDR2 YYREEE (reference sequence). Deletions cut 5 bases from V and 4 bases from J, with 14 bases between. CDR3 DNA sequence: TGTGCCAGCAGGGGGCACAACGCGCCAGATACGCAGTATTTT. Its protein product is CASRGHNAPDTQYF.

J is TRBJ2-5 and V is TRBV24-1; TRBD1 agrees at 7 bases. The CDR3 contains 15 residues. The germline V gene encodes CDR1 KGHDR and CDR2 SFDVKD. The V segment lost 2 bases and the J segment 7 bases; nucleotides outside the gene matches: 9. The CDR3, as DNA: TGTGCCACCAGTGATTCGAGGACAGGCGAGTGGACCCAGTACTTC. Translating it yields CATSDSRTGEWTQYF.

In nucleotides, the CDR3 is TGTGCCAGCAGCCCTACGGGACAGGGGGGGACAGATACGCAGTATTTT. Translated, it gives CASSPTGQGGTDTQYF. J is TRBJ2-3 and V is TRBV6-2 or TRBV6-3; TRBD1 agrees at 11 bases. This CDR3 has 16 amino acids. J was trimmed by 3 bases and V by 6 bases; bases with no gene match: 8. In germline, CDR1 is MNHEY, CDR2 SVGEGT.

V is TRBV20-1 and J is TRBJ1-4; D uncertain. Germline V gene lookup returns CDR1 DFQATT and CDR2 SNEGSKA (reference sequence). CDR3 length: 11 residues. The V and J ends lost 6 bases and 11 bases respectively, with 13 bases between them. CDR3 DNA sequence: TGCAGTGCCACCATCGGACTTAAACTGTTTTTT. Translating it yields CSATIGLKLFF.